Each of the 17 T cell receptor beta chains below was sequenced from the same sample in a study of technical replicates of blood from a few donors. The method was immunoSEQ multiplex PCR; TCRdb's version includes in-frame clones alone and lacks a portion of them. The table lists about 82,000 clones, 90% to 95% of them singletons. The sequencing input was T cells isolated from PBMCs. These receptors were collected from a human donor in good health.

This chain joins TRBV4-1 and TRBJ2-1; 7 positions agree with TRBD2. The germline gives CDR1 MGHRA, CDR2 YSYEKL. This CDR3 region has 15 residues. The V and J ends lost 4 bases and 1 base, in that order; junction bases with no gene match: 4. CDR3 protein: CASSLLSGSYNEQFF. CDR3 coding DNA: TGCGCCAGCAGCCTTCTTAGCGGGTCCTACAATGAGCAGTTCTTC.

This sequence joins TRBV7-9 and TRBJ2-7; D unclear. The germline V and J ends were trimmed by 5 bases and 6 bases, with 11 bases remaining between them. This CDR3 region has 12 residues. Germline assignment: CDR1 SEHNR and CDR2 FQNEAQ (reference sequence). The chain's CDR3 is CASSPIQREQYF. In nucleotides, the CDR3 is TGTGCCAGCAGCCCCATTCAGCGCGAGCAGTACTTC.

The V gene is TRBV6-1, the J gene TRBJ1-2, with 7 bases aligning to TRBD1. This CDR3 spans 13 amino acids. Germline values: CDR1 MNHNS, CDR2 SASEGT. V was clipped by 5 bases and J by 4 bases; unmatched bases: 4. The DNA of the CDR3 is TGTGCCAGCAGTCCAGGGGGAGGCTATGGCTACACCTTC. The encoded protein is CASSPGGGYGYTF.

The chain combines TRBV7-9 with TRBJ2-3; perhaps TRBD2 as D (6 bases). The V end lost 1 base, the J end lost 4 bases, and 12 bases lay between the germline ends. Germline CDR1 and CDR2: SEHNR and FQNEAQ (reference sequence). The CDR3 loop spans 15 amino acids. CDR3 protein: CASSLDTGVADTQYF. CDR3 sequence (DNA): TGTGCCAGCAGCTTAGATACGGGAGTTGCAGATACGCAGTATTTT.

This chain links TRBV28 with TRBJ2-1, with D possibly being TRBD2 (5 bases). The ends were cut back, 3 bases at V and 4 bases at J, with 10 bases in the middle. This CDR3 has 14 amino acids. The germline gives CDR1 MDHEN, CDR2 SYDVKM. Written as DNA, the CDR3 is TGTGCCAGCAGTTTGCCAGAGGGTTACAATGAGCAGTTCTTC. Translated, it gives CASSLPEGYNEQFF.

Comments on this clone: One junction end does not reproduce the germline sequence, and a read error may be involved. The chain is built from TRBV29-1 and TRBJ2-7; TRBD1 is a possible D gene (6 bases). The CDR3 spans 13 residues. CDR1 and CDR2 from the germline V gene are SQVTM and ANQGSEA. CDR3 loop: CSVLVTGIYGQYF. The CDR3 coding sequence is TGCAGCGTTTTGGTTACAGGGATTTACGGGCAGTACTTC.

This sequence joins TRBV19 and TRBJ1-5; 7 bases line up with TRBD1. Germline V lookup: CDR1 LNHDA, CDR2 SQIVND (reference sequence). This CDR3 contains 16 residues. J was trimmed by 0 bases and V by 5 bases; bases with no gene match: 7. CDR3 protein: CASSGQAVYSNQPQHF. DNA for the CDR3: TGTGCCAGTAGTGGACAGGCCGTCTATAGCAATCAGCCCCAGCATTTT.

The chain recombines TRBV4-3 with TRBJ1-4; D is uncertain. CDR1 and CDR2 from the germline V gene are LGHNA and YSLEER. CDR3 length: 13 amino acids. V dropped 0 bases and J dropped 10 bases, with 9 bases sitting between them. The CDR3 DNA reads as TGCGCCAGCAGCCAAGAGAGGTCTGGAAAACTGTTTTTT. Protein product: CASSQERSGKLFF.

This chain joins TRBV2 and TRBJ2-2, with TRBD1 matching over 9 bases. CDR1 and CDR2 from the germline V gene are SNHLY and FYNNEI. J lost 5 bases, V lost 4 bases, and 2 bases had no gene match. The CDR3 has 14 amino acids. As DNA, the CDR3 is TGTGCCAGCAGTGCGGGACAGGGAACCGGGGAGCTGTTTTTT. It specifies CASSAGQGTGELFF. Drawing the rest from reference TRBV2 and TRBJ2-2, the complete variable domain is EPEVTQTPSHQVTQMGQEVILRCVPISNHLYFYWYRQILGQKVEFLVSFYNNEISEKSEIFDDQFSVERPDGSNFTLKIRSTKLEDSAMYFCASSAGQGTGELFFGEGSRLTVL.

This clone was recorded only once. This rearrangement joins TRBV28 to TRBJ2-7, with 10 nucleotides matching TRBD1. V lost 5 bases, J lost 3 bases, and 7 bases stayed unmatched. CDR3 length: 15 amino acids. Germline assignment: CDR1 MDHEN and CDR2 SYDVKM. The CDR3 spells CASSGGDRGIYEQYF. CDR3 DNA sequence: TGTGCCAGCAGTGGAGGGGACAGGGGAATCTACGAGCAGTACTTC.

The chain employs TRBV28 and TRBJ1-3, with unresolved D. Trimming shortened V by 4 bases and J by 4 bases, and 17 bases separated the two germline ends. Germline-derived CDR1 and CDR2 are MDHEN and SYDVKM. The CDR3 runs 16 residues. This CDR3 is CASSYPRRELGNTIYF. The CDR3 nucleotides are TGTGCCAGCAGTTATCCGCGAAGGGAGCTAGGAAACACCATATATTTT.

V and J are TRBV6-5 and TRBJ1-1; 8 bases fit TRBD1. Trimming at V came to 6 bases and at J to 1 base, leaving 4 bases not matched to a gene. The germline gives CDR1 MNHEY, CDR2 SVGAGI. The CDR3 runs to 14 residues. CDR3 residues: CASRQGAWNTEAFF. CDR3 in DNA: TGTGCCAGCAGGCAGGGGGCCTGGAACACTGAAGCTTTCTTT.

This chain joins TRBV27 and TRBJ1-1, with a possible D match to TRBD1 (5 bases). The CDR3 is 14 amino acids. Looked up from germline, CDR1 is MNHEY and CDR2 is SMNVEV (reference sequence). Trimming took off 2 bases at V and 9 bases at J, with 16 bases between the two ends. Written as DNA, the CDR3 is TGTGCCAGCAGTTTAGGGGGGGAGAGGATCAAAGCTTTCTTT. Amino acid sequence: CASSLGGERIKAFF.

The chain has TRBV7-3 and TRBJ2-7; 7 bases agree with TRBD1. The V segment lost 4 bases and the J segment 3 bases; nucleotides outside the gene matches: 3. The germline gives CDR1 SGHTA, CDR2 FQGTGA. The CDR3 totals 13 residues. CDR3 in DNA: TGTGCCAGCAGCTGGGGGACAGACTACGAGCAGTACTTC. Protein: CASSWGTDYEQYF.

The chain carries TRBV29-1 and TRBJ1-2; unclear D gene. CDR3 size: 13 residues. Germline CDR1 is SQVTM and CDR2 is ANQGSEA. Trimming removed 5 bases at V and 0 bases at J, with 10 bases between. CDR3 nucleotide sequence: TGCAGCGTTTATGGAGGGACTAACTATGGCTACACCTTC. Amino acid sequence: CSVYGGTNYGYTF.

The rearrangement joins TRBV5-8 to TRBJ2-1; D possibly corresponds to TRBD1 (5 bases). CDR1 SGHTS and CDR2 YDEGEE come from the germline V gene. The CDR3 spans 15 residues. Between the trimmed V and J ends, which lost 2 bases and 9 bases, there was a span of 18 bases. CDR3 DNA sequence: TGTGCCAGCAGCTTAGGGCTCAGGGTAGATGGTGAGCAGTTCTTC. It codes for CASSLGLRVDGEQFF.

The chain links TRBV5-1 to TRBJ1-1, with D uncertain. Looked up from germline, CDR1 is SGHRS and CDR2 is YFSETQ. The V and J ends lost 4 bases and 0 bases respectively, with 10 bases between them. This CDR3 is built from 14 residues. The CDR3 region has the DNA TGCGCCAGCAGCCCGTCGGGGATGAACACTGAAGCTTTCTTT. Its translation: CASSPSGMNTEAFF.